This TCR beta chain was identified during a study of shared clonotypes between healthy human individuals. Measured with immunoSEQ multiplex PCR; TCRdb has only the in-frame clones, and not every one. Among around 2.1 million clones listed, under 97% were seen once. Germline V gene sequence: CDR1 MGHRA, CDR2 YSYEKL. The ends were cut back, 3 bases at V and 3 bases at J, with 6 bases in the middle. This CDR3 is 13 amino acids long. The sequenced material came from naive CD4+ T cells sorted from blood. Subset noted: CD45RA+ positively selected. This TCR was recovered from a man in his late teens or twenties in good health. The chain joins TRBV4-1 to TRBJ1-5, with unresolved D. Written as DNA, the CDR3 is TGCGCCAGCAGCCATGAGGACAATCAGCCCCAGCATTTT. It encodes CASSHEDNQPQHF.